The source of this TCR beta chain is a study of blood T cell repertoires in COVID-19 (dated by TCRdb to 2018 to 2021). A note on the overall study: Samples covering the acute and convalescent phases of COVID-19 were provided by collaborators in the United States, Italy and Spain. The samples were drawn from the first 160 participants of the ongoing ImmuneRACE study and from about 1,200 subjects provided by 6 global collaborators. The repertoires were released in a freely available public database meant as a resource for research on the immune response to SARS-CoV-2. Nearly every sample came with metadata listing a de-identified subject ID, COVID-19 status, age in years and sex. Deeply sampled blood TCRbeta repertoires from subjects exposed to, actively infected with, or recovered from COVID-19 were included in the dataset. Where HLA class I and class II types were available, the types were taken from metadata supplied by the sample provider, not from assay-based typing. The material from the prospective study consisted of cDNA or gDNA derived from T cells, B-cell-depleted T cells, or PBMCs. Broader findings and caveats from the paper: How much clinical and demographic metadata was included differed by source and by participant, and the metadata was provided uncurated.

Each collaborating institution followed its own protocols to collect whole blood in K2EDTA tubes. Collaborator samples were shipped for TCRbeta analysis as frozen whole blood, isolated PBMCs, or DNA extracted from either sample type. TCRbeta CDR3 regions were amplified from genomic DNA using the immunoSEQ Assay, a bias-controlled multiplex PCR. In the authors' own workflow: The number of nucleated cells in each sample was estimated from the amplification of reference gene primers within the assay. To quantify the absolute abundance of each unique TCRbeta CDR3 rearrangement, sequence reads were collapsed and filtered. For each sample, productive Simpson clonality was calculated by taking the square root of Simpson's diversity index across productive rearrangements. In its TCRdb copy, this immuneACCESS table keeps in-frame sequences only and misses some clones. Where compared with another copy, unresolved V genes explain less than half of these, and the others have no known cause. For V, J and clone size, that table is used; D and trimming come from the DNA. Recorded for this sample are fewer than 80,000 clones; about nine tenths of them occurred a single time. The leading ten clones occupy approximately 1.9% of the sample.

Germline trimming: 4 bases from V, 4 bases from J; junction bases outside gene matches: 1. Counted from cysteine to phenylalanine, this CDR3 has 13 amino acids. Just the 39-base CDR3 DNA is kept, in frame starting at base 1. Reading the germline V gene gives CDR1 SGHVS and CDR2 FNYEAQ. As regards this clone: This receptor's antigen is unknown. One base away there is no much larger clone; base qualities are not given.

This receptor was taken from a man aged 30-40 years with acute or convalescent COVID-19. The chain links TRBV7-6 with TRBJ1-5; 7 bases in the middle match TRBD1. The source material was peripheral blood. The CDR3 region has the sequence CASSSQGNQPQHF. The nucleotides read TGTGCCAGCAGCTCACAGGGGAATCAGCCCCAGCATTTT.